This T cell receptor (beta chain) was identified during a study of T cells in Graves' hyperthyroidism and ophthalmopathy. Study-wide findings and caveats: Peripheral blood also featured most of the thyroid clonotypes expanded above 0.001.

V shed 6 bases and J shed 5 bases, with 11 bases lying between them. Germline CDR1 and CDR2: SQVTM and ANQGSEA. The CDR3 runs to 11 residues. Calling Graves' hyperthyroidism stable meant ophthalmopathy did not progress within 18 months. Source material for PBMCs was 10 ml fresh peripheral blood. Researchers took RNA transcripts and amplified the TCR beta CDR3 regions from them. The HTBI primer set was used in a first-round RT-PCR of the TCR CDR3. TCRdb independently ran MiXCR on the multiplex PCR reads; one entry per CDR3 protein. The sample holds about 700,000 distinct CDR3 sequences, 14% seen once. This clonotype has a handful of counts. Its cognate antigen is unknown.

The chain carries TRBV29-1 and TRBJ2-7, with a weak D call TRBD1 (6 bases). The material sequenced was blood. The sequence derives from a woman between 18 and 29 years old with Graves' hyperthyroidism. The CDR3 coding sequence is TGCAGCGTCCCACAGGGCAACGAGCAGTACTTC. It codes for CSVPQGNEQYF.